The 20 T cell receptor beta chains below come from one sample, sequenced in a study of technical replicates of blood from several donors (dated by TCRdb to about 2017). Library method: the immunoSEQ multiplex PCR assay. Imported from immuneACCESS, the table was reduced by TCRdb to in-frame sequences with V and J called. These copies leave out some clones; in studies compared against another copy, an unresolved V gene accounts for under half, and the cause of the remainder is not known. Recorded for this sample are about 82,000 clones; around 94% of them occurred a single time. Roughly 0.4% of the sample lies in the top ten. Sequenced: T cells isolated from PBMCs. The receptor set was obtained from a human donor in good health.

V usage is TRBV2 and J usage is TRBJ2-3; D is unclear. Germline assignment: CDR1 SNHLY and CDR2 FYNNEI. The CDR3 runs to 17 residues. Trimming cost V 6 bases and J 2 bases, with 21 bases left between them. The CDR3 region is CASSPNGLVTITDTQYF. The CDR3 DNA reads TGTGCCAGCAGCCCAAATGGCCTAGTAACTATCACAGATACGCAGTATTTT.

The CDR3 spells CASGTGTVQETQYF. CDR3 nucleotides: TGTGCCAGCGGCACAGGGACCGTACAAGAGACCCAGTACTTC. The V gene is TRBV9, the J gene TRBJ2-5; D might be TRBD1 (6 bases). CDR3 length: 14 amino acids. V lost 7 bases and J 2 bases, leaving 15 bases between the germline ends. Germline lookup yields CDR1 SGDLS and CDR2 YYNGEE.

The genes are TRBV9 and TRBJ2-3, with D unclear. Germline CDR1 is SGDLS and CDR2 is YYNGEE. Trimming left V 5 bases short and J 2 bases short, with 15 bases between. CDR3 length: 15 amino acids. CDR3: CASSYGVTLTDTQYF. CDR3 DNA: TGTGCCAGCAGTTATGGTGTAACTCTCACAGATACGCAGTATTTT.

This chain joins TRBV7-8 and TRBJ1-2; possible D gene TRBD1, 5 bases. The V gene lost 1 base and the J gene lost 3 bases, with 9 bases spanning the gap. Germline assignment: CDR1 SGHVS and CDR2 FQNEAQ. The CDR3 consists of 14 residues. DNA for the CDR3: TGTGCCAGCAGCTTAGGGGGGGTTTACTATGGCTACACCTTC. Amino acid sequence: CASSLGGVYYGYTF.

The genes are TRBV27 and TRBJ2-5; 7 positions agree with TRBD2. This CDR3 spans 15 amino acids. CDR1 is MNHEY and CDR2 is SMNVEV in the germline V gene (reference sequence). With 3 bases clipped from V and 5 bases from J, the junction kept 9 bases outside the gene matches. This chain's CDR3 is CASSFFSGPQETQYF. The DNA of the CDR3 is TGTGCCAGCAGTTTCTTTAGCGGGCCCCAGGAGACCCAGTACTTC.

V is TRBV9 and J is TRBJ2-5; D might be TRBD1 (5 bases). V was shortened by 4 bases and J by 0 bases, with 10 bases between the two germline ends. The V gene's germline CDR1 is SGDLS and CDR2 YYNGEE. The CDR3 extends over 14 amino acids. The CDR3 here is CASSPRAYQETQYF. The CDR3 DNA follows: TGTGCCAGCAGCCCCAGGGCGTACCAAGAGACCCAGTACTTC.

Regarding this clone: At one of its ends the junction is not consistent with the germline gene, which may arise from a read error. Other DNA sequences in the same sample also yield this CDR3. This chain joins TRBV2 and TRBJ1-1; 7 nucleotides line up with TRBD1. The CDR3 has 13 residues. Germline V gives CDR1 SNHLY, CDR2 FYNNEI. The CDR3 coding sequence is TGTGCCAGCCTAGACAGGGTACGCACTGAAGCCTTCTTT. It codes for CASLDRVRTEAFF.

The chain combines TRBV9 with TRBJ2-7, with a possible D match to TRBD2 (5 bases). CDR1 SGDLS and CDR2 YYNGEE come from the germline V gene. CDR3 length: 15 residues. V was cut by 0 bases and J by 4 bases, with 14 bases left in between. The CDR3: CASSVGRGTLYEQYF. The CDR3, as DNA: TGTGCCAGCAGCGTAGGCCGGGGTACTCTTTACGAGCAGTACTTC.

The rearrangement links TRBV18 to TRBJ2-2; 8 bases line up with TRBD1. Germline V gives CDR1 KGHSH, CDR2 LQKENI. The CDR3 extends over 15 amino acids. Unmatched junction bases numbered 5, after V lost 7 bases and J lost 1 base. Written as DNA, the CDR3 is TGTGCCAGCTTGACCGGGACAGGGAACACCGGGGAGCTGTTTTTT. This encodes CASLTGTGNTGELFF.

This rearrangement joins TRBV19 to TRBJ2-3; 8 bases are a match to TRBD2. The trim removed 4 bases at V and 11 bases at J, leaving 11 bases unmatched. Germline CDR1 and CDR2: LNHDA and SQIVND (reference sequence). The CDR3 runs to 14 residues. Written as DNA, the CDR3 is TGTGCCAGTAGTACTAGCGGGCCGCCGGTAGGGCAGTATTTT. It encodes CASSTSGPPVGQYF.

CDR3 sequence reads: CASGRGESQPQHF. The CDR3 DNA reads TGTGCCAGCGGAAGGGGTGAGAGTCAGCCCCAGCATTTT. The rearrangement uses TRBV7-9 and TRBJ1-5; TRBD1 might be the D (5 bases). Trimming removed 8 bases at V and 6 bases at J, with 14 bases between. This CDR3 is 13 amino acids long. Germline V gene lookup returns CDR1 SEHNR and CDR2 FQNEAQ (reference sequence).

This clone was counted once. This chain links TRBV7-2 with TRBJ1-5; TRBD1 matches 8 bases. The CDR3 loop spans 15 amino acids. Germline values: CDR1 SGHTA, CDR2 FQGNSA. V lost 4 bases, J lost 7 bases, and 9 bases stayed unmatched. The CDR3 nucleotides read TGTGCCAGCAGCTCGGAAGGACAGGGTTGGCAGCCCCAGCATTTT. This codes for CASSSEGQGWQPQHF.

The chain uses TRBV10-3 and TRBJ2-2, with TRBD2 matching over 9 bases. V lost 7 bases to trimming and J lost 6 bases; unmatched junction nucleotides: 6. CDR1 ENHRY and CDR2 SYGVKD come from the germline V gene. The CDR3 consists of 14 residues. Written as DNA, the CDR3 is TGTGCCATCAATAGCGGGAGTGGCGCCGGGGAGCTGTTTTTT. It yields the protein CAINSGSGAGELFF.

In DNA, the CDR3 is TGCAGCGTTCTAGGGACAGGGCCCCACGAGCAGTACTTC. This translates into CSVLGTGPHEQYF. The chain links TRBV29-1 to TRBJ2-7; 9 positions match TRBD1. The CDR3 runs 13 residues. J lost 5 bases, V lost 5 bases, and 7 bases had no gene match. Germline CDR1 reads SQVTM; CDR2 reads ANQGSEA.

The V gene is TRBV19, the J gene TRBJ1-4, with a weak D call TRBD1 (5 bases). Trimming took off 7 bases at V and 0 bases at J, with 9 bases between the two ends. This CDR3 has 14 amino acids. The germline gives CDR1 LNHDA, CDR2 SQIVND (reference sequence). The CDR3 reads CASTPTATNEKLFF. The CDR3 coding sequence is TGTGCCAGTACCCCGACAGCAACTAATGAAAAACTGTTTTTT.

V and J are TRBV6-1 and TRBJ2-5; 12 nucleotides agree with TRBD2. The CDR3 consists of 13 residues. Germline V CDR1 and CDR2: MNHNS, SASEGT. Trimming cost V 6 bases and J 7 bases; bases outside gene matches: 3. This CDR3 reads CASRGLAGMTQYF. CDR3 coding DNA: TGTGCCAGCAGAGGACTAGCGGGGATGACCCAGTACTTC.

The chain recombines TRBV9 with TRBJ2-5; tentatively, D is TRBD2 (5 bases). V dropped 4 bases and J dropped 4 bases, with 11 bases sitting between them. Germline CDR1 and CDR2: SGDLS and YYNGEE. The CDR3 length is 13 residues. CDR3 residues: CASSPSPGETQYF. The CDR3 region has the DNA TGTGCCAGCAGCCCTAGCCCTGGAGAGACCCAGTACTTC.

This chain joins TRBV2 and TRBJ2-7; 8 nucleotides line up with TRBD1. V lost 6 bases and J lost 3; bases outside the gene matches: 7. The length of the CDR3 is 14 residues. Germline V gene sequence: CDR1 SNHLY, CDR2 FYNNEI. The CDR3 DNA sequence: TGTGCCAGCAGCGCGACAGGGGTGTTCTACGAGCAGTACTTC. Encoded protein: CASSATGVFYEQYF. The complete variable domain, with remaining parts taken from reference TRBV2 and TRBJ2-7, reads EPEVTQTPSHQVTQMGQEVILRCVPISNHLYFYWYRQILGQKVEFLVSFYNNEISEKSEIFDDQFSVERPDGSNFTLKIRSTKLEDSAMYFCASSATGVFYEQYFGPGTRLTVT.

J is TRBJ1-2 and V is TRBV29-1; no clear D. Between the trimmed V and J ends, which lost 5 bases and 8 bases, there was a span of 12 bases. Germline lookup yields CDR1 SQVTM and CDR2 ANQGSEA. The length of the CDR3 is 11 residues. CDR3 residues: CSVPREGGYTF. The CDR3 DNA sequence: TGCAGCGTTCCTAGGGAGGGCGGCTACACCTTC.

The chain carries TRBV27 and TRBJ1-1; TRBD1 matches at 8 bases. The CDR3 contains 14 residues. CDR1 is MNHEY and CDR2 is SMNVEV in the germline V gene (reference sequence). V was clipped by 5 bases and J by 6 bases; unmatched bases: 8. The CDR3 sequence: CASSQTGAVPEAFF. DNA of the CDR3: TGTGCCAGCAGTCAGACAGGGGCGGTTCCTGAAGCTTTCTTT.